This TCR beta chain derives from a study of blood T cell repertoires in COVID-19. Study information: T cells, B-cell-depleted T cells, or PBMCs supplied cDNA or gDNA.

The CDR3 runs 13 residues. CDR1 is LGHNA, CDR2 YNFKEQ, per germline. Unmatched junction bases numbered 1, after V lost 1 base and J lost 4 bases. As handled by the study authors: Researchers report that nucleated cell counts were estimated from reference gene primer amplification. The data were produced by immunoSEQ multiplex PCR, yet TCRdb's version contains in-frame clones alone and is incomplete. From that table come the V and J calls and clone size; the DNA was used to work out D and trimming. The repertoire has 65,000 to 90,000 clones, 85% to 90% of them found once; the top ten carry 20% to 25%.

The chain recombines TRBV4-2 with TRBJ2-7, with 7 nucleotides matching TRBD2. The sequenced sample was peripheral blood. This receptor was identified in an elderly woman in a cohort sampled during active or convalescent COVID-19. The CDR3 reads CASSQGGGYEQYF. The CDR3 coding sequence is TGTGCCAGCAGCCAAGGCGGGGGTTACGAGCAGTACTTC.